These 28 T cell receptor beta chains originate from one sample sequenced in a study of human T cells and chemical hapten exposure. As to time point: patch test 1, 2 weeks after DPC sensitization. This sample's treatment: therapeutic diphenylcyclopropenone sensitization with weekly scalp DPC. MiXCR was run by TCRdb on the RACE reads, yielding one entry per CDR3 protein. Here the sample spans about 57,000 distinct CDR3 sequences, about 9% being singletons. Sequenced material: whole blood, taken in connection with sensitization to the hapten diphenylcyclopropenone (DPC). The receptors derive from a woman in her thirties or forties with alopecia areata. Some clones in this sample may be carry-over from other donors' samples.

This sequence joins TRBV30 and TRBJ1-2; 7 nucleotides match TRBD1. The CDR3 is 16 amino acids. The V gene's germline CDR1 is GTSNPN and CDR2 SVGIG (reference sequence). The V segment lost 1 base and the J segment 1 base; nucleotides outside the gene matches: 9. In DNA, the CDR3 is TGTGCCTGGAGTGGGGGCCCGGGACAGAATAACTATGGCTACACCTTC. Translating gives CAWSGGPGQNNYGYTF.

V is TRBV20-1 and J is TRBJ1-2; D uncertain. V dropped 6 bases and J dropped 8 bases, with 16 bases sitting between them. Germline lookup yields CDR1 DFQATT and CDR2 SNEGSKA (reference sequence). This CDR3 has 12 amino acids. CDR3 in DNA: TGCAGTGCCCACGTCTATGGGTCGGGCTACACCTTC. As protein: CSAHVYGSGYTF.

This clonotype was seen many times. The chain has TRBV20-1 and TRBJ1-4, with D unclear. V lost 5 bases, J lost 6 bases, and 10 bases lay in between. Germline-derived CDR1 and CDR2 are DFQATT and SNEGSKA (reference sequence). This CDR3 comprises 12 residues. The CDR3 bases are TGCAGTGCTCGGCCATGGGATGAAAAACTGTTTTTT. This sequence encodes CSARPWDEKLFF.

This clonotype was seen only a few times. The rearrangement uses TRBV12-3 or TRBV12-4 and TRBJ2-7, with D possibly being TRBD1 (5 bases). The CDR3 has 12 residues. Trimming pared 2 bases from V and 6 bases from J, leaving 8 bases between. This chain's CDR3 is CASSLRGLEQYF. The DNA for the CDR3 is TGTGCCAGCAGTTTAAGGGGTCTCGAGCAGTACTTC.

This clonotype appeared many times. This sequence joins TRBV6-2 or TRBV6-3 and TRBJ1-1; D ambiguous. The CDR3 consists of 13 residues. Per the germline V gene, CDR1 is MNHEY and CDR2 is SVGEGT. With 5 bases removed from V and 1 base from J, the gap between germline ends came to 8 bases. CDR3 DNA sequence: TGTGCCAGCAGTCATACAGAGAACACTGAAGCTTTCTTT. It is translated as CASSHTENTEAFF.

This clonotype showed up many times. This chain links TRBV29-1 with TRBJ2-3, with 14 bases lining up with TRBD2. The CDR3 consists of 18 residues. Germline CDR1 reads SQVTM; CDR2 reads ANQGSEA. The CDR3 sequence: CSGRERTSGGPSTDTQYF. The DNA for the CDR3 is TGCAGTGGGCGGGAGAGGACTAGCGGGGGGCCTAGCACAGATACGCAGTATTTT.

This clonotype was observed many times. An end of the junction does not agree with germline; a read error may underlie this. This CDR3 is CARSQWDRSYEQYF. CDR3 DNA: TGCGCCAGAAGTCAATGGGACAGATCCTACGAGCAGTACTTC. The gene calls are TRBV23-1 and TRBJ2-7; 7 nucleotides line up with TRBD1. TRBV23-1 is an open reading frame whose function is uncertain. The CDR3 extends over 14 amino acids.

The chain is built from TRBV29-1 and TRBJ2-1; a possible D gene is TRBD2 (6 bases). CDR3 length: 12 amino acids. V was pared by 4 bases and J by 8 bases, with 12 bases between. Germline loops: CDR1 SQVTM, CDR2 ANQGSEA. In DNA, the CDR3 is TGCAGCGTTGGGCAGGGCGGGGATGAGCAGTTCTTC. Its translation is CSVGQGGDEQFF.

There are a few counts of this clonotype. The rearrangement links TRBV28 to TRBJ2-1, with D unclear. CDR1 is MDHEN, CDR2 SYDVKM, per germline. With 6 bases removed from V and 13 bases from J, the gap between germline ends came to 16 bases. The CDR3 consists of 12 residues. The CDR3 coding sequence is TGTGCCAGCAGCCACCCGGACGAAATCCAGTTCTTC. Encoded protein: CASSHPDEIQFF. Looking up the rest from reference TRBV28 and TRBJ2-1 gives the full variable domain: DVKVTQSSRYLVKRTGEKVFLECVQDMDHENMFWYRQDPGLGLRLIYFSYDVKMKEKGDIPEGYSVSREKKERFSLILESASTNQTSMYLCASSHPDEIQFFGPGTRLTVL.

The gene calls are TRBV7-6 and TRBJ2-7; 8 bases are a match to TRBD2. The CDR3 has 15 amino acids. Germline CDR1 is SGHVS and CDR2 is FNYEAQ. V dropped 4 bases and J dropped 2; count of bases not matched to a gene: 7. CDR3 coding DNA: TGTGCCAGCAGCTCAACAGCGGGGGAAACCTACGAGCAGTACTTC. As protein: CASSSTAGETYEQYF.

This clonotype has ten or more counts. This chain links TRBV6-6 with TRBJ2-7; D might be TRBD1 (6 bases). V was pared by 0 bases and J by 6 bases, with 18 bases between. The germline V gene has CDR1 MNHNY and CDR2 SVGAGI (reference sequence). This CDR3 has 16 residues. The CDR3, as DNA: TGTGCCAGCAGTTACTCAGAGGACAGTCCCGCTTCCGAGCAGTACTTC. Residues: CASSYSEDSPASEQYF.

This clonotype was recorded at least ten times. The V call is TRBV4-2, the J call TRBJ1-6; weak D call: TRBD1 (6 bases). The germline V gene encodes CDR1 LGHNA and CDR2 YNFKEQ. V lost 8 bases and J 2 bases, leaving 13 bases between the germline ends. This CDR3 has 15 amino acids. The CDR3 bases are TGTGCCAGCCGCCCCGAGGGGGCCTATAATTCACCCCTCCACTTT. This gives the protein CASRPEGAYNSPLHF.

This clonotype is medium-sized (0.01 to 0.1%) by share. The V gene is TRBV6-4, the J gene TRBJ2-3, with TRBD2 matching over 9 bases. The CDR3 totals 15 residues. CDR1 MRHNA and CDR2 SNTAGT come from the germline V gene. V dropped 3 bases and J dropped 6; count of bases not matched to a gene: 7. The CDR3 coding sequence is TGTGCCAGCAGTGAATTAGCGGGGGAGGCGGATACGCAGTATTTT. Translating it yields CASSELAGEADTQYF.

V is TRBV20-1 and J is TRBJ1-1; 7 bases map to TRBD1. V lost 3 bases, J lost 7 bases, and 8 bases stayed unmatched. CDR1 and CDR2 from the germline V gene are DFQATT and SNEGSKA (reference sequence). The CDR3 has 13 amino acids. The CDR3 region has the DNA TGCAGTGCTAGTAAGCCCGGGACAGTTGAAGCTTTCTTT. It is translated as CSASKPGTVEAFF.

This clonotype was detected only a few times. The chain uses TRBV28 and TRBJ1-1; D gene ambiguous. Trimming took 5 bases from V and 6 from J, leaving 7 bases between them. Germline V lookup: CDR1 MDHEN, CDR2 SYDVKM. CDR3 length: 11 residues. CDR3 residues: CASSKKSEAFF. The CDR3 coding sequence is TGTGCCAGCAGTAAGAAATCTGAAGCTTTCTTT.

The chain is built from TRBV3-1 and TRBJ2-4; 7 bases agree with TRBD1. In germline, CDR1 is LGHDT, CDR2 YNNKEL (reference sequence). This CDR3 spans 14 amino acids. With V trimmed by 5 bases and J by 3 bases, 4 bases remained unmatched. As DNA, the CDR3 is TGTGCCAGCAGCGACGACAGGGACAAAAACATTCAGTACTTC. Encoded protein: CASSDDRDKNIQYF.

The V and J genes are TRBV5-1 and TRBJ2-2; 7 positions agree with TRBD2. The CDR3 consists of 15 residues. The V segment lost 2 bases and the J segment 6 bases; nucleotides outside the gene matches: 7. Germline loops: CDR1 SGHRS, CDR2 YFSETQ. CDR3 sequence: CASSFGLEIAGELFF. The CDR3 nucleotides are TGCGCCAGCAGCTTTGGACTAGAAATAGCCGGGGAGCTGTTTTTT.

This clonotype has more than one count but fewer than ten. This chain links TRBV20-1 with TRBJ1-1; D remains ambiguous. V lost 1 base and J lost 0, with 6 bases in between. The CDR3 has 13 residues. Per the germline V gene, CDR1 is DFQATT and CDR2 is SNEGSKA (reference sequence). The CDR3 region has the DNA TGCAGTGCTAGAGGGGGAATGAACACTGAAGCTTTCTTT. Translated, it gives CSARGGMNTEAFF.

This rearrangement joins TRBV4-1 to TRBJ2-7; D is possibly TRBD2 (6 bases). CDR1 MGHRA and CDR2 YSYEKL come from the germline V gene. Between the trimmed V and J ends, which lost 1 base and 2 bases, there was a span of 9 bases. CDR3 length equals 14 residues. CDR3 DNA: TGCGCCAGCAGCCAAGTACTAGCTGCCTACGAGCAGTACTTC. Its translation is CASSQVLAAYEQYF.

This clonotype was counted at least ten times. The rearrangement links TRBV7-2 to TRBJ1-1; D not resolved. Trimming removed 5 bases at V and 4 bases at J, with 17 bases between. From germline, CDR1 is SGHTA and CDR2 FQGNSA. The CDR3 length is 15 residues. CDR3 nucleotides: TGTGCCAGCAGCCCGGGGAGGGTCGCAAGCACTGAAGCTTTCTTT. This codes for CASSPGRVASTEAFF. The whole variable domain, filled in from reference TRBV7-2 and TRBJ1-1, reads GAGVSQSPSNKVTEKGKDVELRCDPISGHTALYWYRQSLGQGLEFLIYFQGNSAPDKSGLPSDRFSAERTGGSVSTLTIQRTQQEDSAVYLCASSPGRVASTEAFFGQGTRLTVV.

This clonotype was counted many times. The V call is TRBV9, the J call TRBJ2-7; 11 bases are a match to TRBD2. CDR1 is SGDLS, CDR2 YYNGEE, per germline. J lost 6 bases, V lost 0 bases, and 5 bases had no gene match. The CDR3 is 15 amino acids. CDR3 coding DNA: TGTGCCAGCAGCGTAGTAGCGGGGGGGCCTCTCGAGCAGTACTTC. It yields the protein CASSVVAGGPLEQYF.

This clonotype was counted at least ten times. The chain is built from TRBV29-1 and TRBJ1-4; tentative D call: TRBD1 (5 bases). CDR3 length equals 11 residues. The germline V gene has CDR1 SQVTM and CDR2 ANQGSEA. The germline V and J ends were trimmed by 6 bases and 11 bases, with 13 bases remaining between them. The CDR3 is CSVPAAGKLFF. The CDR3 DNA reads as TGCAGCGTCCCAGCGGCAGGGAAACTGTTTTTT.

This clonotype has a handful of counts. The chain links TRBV11-3 to TRBJ2-1; 8 positions agree with TRBD2. Germline lookup yields CDR1 SGHNT and CDR2 YENEEA. The CDR3 has 15 amino acids. Trimming cost V 0 bases and J 9 bases; bases outside gene matches: 7. Here the CDR3 DNA reads TGTGCCAGCAGCTTAGACCTTAGCGGGGATGCTGAGCAGTTCTTC. Protein product: CASSLDLSGDAEQFF.

The chain employs TRBV13 and TRBJ2-3, with 8 bases identical to TRBD1. The CDR3 is 19 amino acids. After removal of 5 bases from V and 3 bases from J, the junction contained 19 bases not matched to a gene. Germline-derived CDR1 and CDR2 are PRHDT and FYEKMQ (reference sequence). The CDR3 sequence is CASSKVTFGQGPGTDTQYF. The CDR3 DNA follows: TGTGCCAGCAGCAAAGTAACCTTCGGACAGGGCCCGGGAACAGATACGCAGTATTTT.

The rearrangement uses TRBV4-1 and TRBJ1-1; D unresolved. Per germline, CDR1 MGHRA and CDR2 YSYEKL. The CDR3 covers 15 residues. The ends were cut back, 4 bases at V and 1 base at J, with 13 bases in the middle. CDR3 amino acids: CASSLAPDQNTEAFF. In DNA form, the CDR3 reads TGCGCCAGCAGCCTCGCCCCTGACCAGAACACTGAAGCTTTCTTT.

The chain links TRBV30 to TRBJ2-5; D is unclear. CDR1 and CDR2 from the germline V gene are GTSNPN and SVGIG (reference sequence). V was clipped by 2 bases and J by 5 bases, with 6 bases between them. The CDR3 runs to 11 residues. Here the CDR3 reads CAWSSYETQYF. CDR3 sequence (DNA): TGTGCCTGGAGTTCGTATGAGACCCAGTACTTC.

This clonotype was counted at least ten times. This chain joins TRBV27 and TRBJ2-3, with 15 positions matching TRBD2. Germline assignment: CDR1 MNHEY and CDR2 SMNVEV (reference sequence). The CDR3 totals 17 residues. The trim removed 5 bases at V and 2 bases at J, leaving 5 bases unmatched. The CDR3 sequence is CASSPGLAGGYTDTQYF. In nucleotides, the CDR3 is TGTGCCAGCAGTCCGGGACTAGCGGGGGGATACACAGATACGCAGTATTTT.

This clonotype was seen a few times. The V call is TRBV29-1, the J call TRBJ1-2; no clear D. Germline V gene data show CDR1 as SQVTM and CDR2 as ANQGSEA. V was clipped by 2 bases and J by 8 bases, with 9 bases between them. The CDR3 runs 11 residues. The CDR3 region has the DNA TGCAGCGTTGAACGGCAGAGAGGCTACACCTTC. Translating it yields CSVERQRGYTF.